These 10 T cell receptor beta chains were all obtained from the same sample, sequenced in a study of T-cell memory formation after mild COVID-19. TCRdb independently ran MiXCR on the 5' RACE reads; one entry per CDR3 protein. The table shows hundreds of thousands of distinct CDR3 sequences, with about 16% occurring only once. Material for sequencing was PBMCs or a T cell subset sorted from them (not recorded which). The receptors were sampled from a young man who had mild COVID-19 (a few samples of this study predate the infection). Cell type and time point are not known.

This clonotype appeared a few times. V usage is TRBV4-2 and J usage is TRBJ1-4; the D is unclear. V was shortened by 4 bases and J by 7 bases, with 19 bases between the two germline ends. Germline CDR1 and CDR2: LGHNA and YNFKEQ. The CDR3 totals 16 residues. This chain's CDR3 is CASSRGDGRISEKLFF. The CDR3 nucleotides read TGTGCCAGCAGCCGGGGAGACGGGAGGATAAGTGAAAAACTGTTTTTT.

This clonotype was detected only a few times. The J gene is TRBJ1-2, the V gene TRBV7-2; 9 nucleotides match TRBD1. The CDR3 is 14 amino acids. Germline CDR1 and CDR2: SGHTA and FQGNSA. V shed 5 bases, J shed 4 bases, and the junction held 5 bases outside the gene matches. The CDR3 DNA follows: TGTGCCAGCAGCCCCGGGACAGGGCCCTATGGCTACACCTTC. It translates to CASSPGTGPYGYTF.

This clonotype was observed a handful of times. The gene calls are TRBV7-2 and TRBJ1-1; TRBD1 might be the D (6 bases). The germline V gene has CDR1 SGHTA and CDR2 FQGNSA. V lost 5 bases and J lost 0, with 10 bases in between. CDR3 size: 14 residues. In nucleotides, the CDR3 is TGTGCCAGCAGCCCGACAGGTCTGAACACTGAAGCTTTCTTT. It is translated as CASSPTGLNTEAFF.

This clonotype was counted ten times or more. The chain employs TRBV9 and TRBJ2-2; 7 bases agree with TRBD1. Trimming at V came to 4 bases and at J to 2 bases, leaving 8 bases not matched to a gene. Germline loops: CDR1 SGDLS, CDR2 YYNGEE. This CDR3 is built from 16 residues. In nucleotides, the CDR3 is TGTGCCAGCAGCTCACGCGACAGGGTCAACACCGGGGAGCTGTTTTTT. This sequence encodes CASSSRDRVNTGELFF.

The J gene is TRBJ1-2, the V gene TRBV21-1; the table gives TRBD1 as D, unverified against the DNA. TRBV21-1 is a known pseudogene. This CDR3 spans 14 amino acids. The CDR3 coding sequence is TGTGCCAGCAGGACAGGGGAGGGTAACTATGGCTACACCTTC. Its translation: CASRTGEGNYGYTF.

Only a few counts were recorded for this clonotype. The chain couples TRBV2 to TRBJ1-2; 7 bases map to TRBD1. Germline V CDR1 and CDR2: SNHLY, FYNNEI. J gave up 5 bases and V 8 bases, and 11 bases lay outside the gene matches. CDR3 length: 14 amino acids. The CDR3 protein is CASGARDSWYGYTF. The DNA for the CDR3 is TGTGCCAGCGGGGCACGGGACAGCTGGTATGGCTACACCTTC.

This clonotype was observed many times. CDR3 residues: CASYLGPHTEAFF. The CDR3, as DNA: TGTGCCAGCTACCTAGGGCCTCACACTGAAGCTTTCTTT. The chain uses TRBV5-6 and TRBJ1-1, with D unresolved. Germline assignment: CDR1 SGHDT and CDR2 YYEEEE. The CDR3 totals 13 residues. V gave up 7 bases and J gave up 3 bases, with 13 bases separating them.

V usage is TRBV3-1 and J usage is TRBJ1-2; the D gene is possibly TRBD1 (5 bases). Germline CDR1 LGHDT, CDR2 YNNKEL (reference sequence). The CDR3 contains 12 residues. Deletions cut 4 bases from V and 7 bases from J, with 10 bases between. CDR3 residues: CASSRGGAGYTF. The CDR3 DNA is TGTGCCAGCAGCCGGGGAGGGGCTGGCTACACCTTC.

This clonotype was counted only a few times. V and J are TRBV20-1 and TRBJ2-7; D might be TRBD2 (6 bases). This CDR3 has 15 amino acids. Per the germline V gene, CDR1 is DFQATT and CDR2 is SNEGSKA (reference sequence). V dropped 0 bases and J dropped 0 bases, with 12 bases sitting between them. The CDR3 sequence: CSARDMRGRSYEQYF. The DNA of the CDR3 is TGCAGTGCTAGAGATATGCGGGGTCGCTCCTACGAGCAGTACTTC.

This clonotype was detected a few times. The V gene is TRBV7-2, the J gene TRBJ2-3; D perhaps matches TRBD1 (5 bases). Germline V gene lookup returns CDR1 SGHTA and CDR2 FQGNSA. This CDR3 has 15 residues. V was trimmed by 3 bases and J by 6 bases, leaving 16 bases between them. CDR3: CASSFSAGNYDTQYF. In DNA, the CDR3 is TGTGCCAGCAGCTTCTCCGCAGGGAACTACGATACGCAGTATTTT.